This is a list of T cell receptor beta chains from one sample in a study of shared clonotypes between healthy human individuals. Method: immunoSEQ multiplex PCR; TCRdb's copy keeps in-frame clones and lacks some. The sample holds about 2.4 million clones, 93% seen once. The sample was naive CD4+ T cells from PBMCs. The receptors stem from a man aged 18 to 30 in good health. Some clones in this sample may be carry-over from other donors' samples. CDR3s include the opening cysteine and the closing phenylalanine or tryptophan. Fields, in order: clone size, J gene, V gene, D gene, CDR3 DNA, CDR3 protein. D genes are given only for firm matches. Expanded clones get a size class; other rows say once, few or many, or leave the size out.

>-|TRBJ2-1|TRBV10-2|-
TGCGCCAGCAGTGAGGCTAGTATTCGAGGGGAGTTCTTC
CASSEASIRGEFF
>-|TRBJ2-2|TRBV7-2|-
TGTGCCAGCAGCTTACGGCAGGCCACCGGGGAGCTGTTTTTT
CASSLRQATGELFF
>-|TRBJ2-5|TRBV2|-
TGTGCCAGCGGGAGGCAGGGCAGGGAGACCCAGTACTTC
CASGRQGRETQYF
>once|TRBJ1-1|TRBV29-1|-
TGCAGCGTGCGAGGACAGAGAATGAACACTGAAGCCTTCTTT
CSVRGQRMNTEAFF
>-|TRBJ2-7|TRBV29-1|-
TGCAGCGTTGAACAGGTTCTAGTTGACGAGCAGTACTTC
CSVEQVLVDEQYF
>-|TRBJ2-1|TRBV2|TRBD2
TGTGCCAGCAGTGGCGAAGGGGCGGGAGTGGGAAATGAGCAGTTCTTC
CASSGEGAGVGNEQFF
>-|TRBJ1-1|TRBV5-1|-
TGCGCCAGCAGTACTGGACACAGGGCCTCGTCCATGAACACTGAAGCTTTCTTT
CASSTGHRASSMNTEAFF
>-|TRBJ2-7|TRBV27|-
TGTGCCAGCAGTTTTTGGGGGGTGGGATCCTACGAGCAGTACTTC
CASSFWGVGSYEQYF
>-|TRBJ2-1|TRBV7-3|-
TGTGCCAGCAGCTTGAGGACAGTCGAAGGGAATGAGCAGTTCTTC
CASSLRTVEGNEQFF
>-|TRBJ1-1|TRBV18|TRBD1
TGTGCCAGCTCCCGGACAGGGGACGGTGAAGCTTTCTTT
CASSRTGDGEAFF
>-|TRBJ2-2|TRBV7-3|TRBD2
TGTGCCAGCAGCTTAACCGGTCGTCCGAGCGGGAGGGCCGGGGAGCTGTTTTTT
CASSLTGRPSGRAGELFF
>-|TRBJ1-2|TRBV5-1|-
TGCGCCAGCCGTCAAACAAGGGGCCACGCAGACTACACCTTC
CASRQTRGHADYTF
>once|TRBJ2-2|TRBV4-1|-
TGCGCCAGCAGCCCCCTGGGGCAGGCGAACACCGGGGAGCTGTTTTTT
CASSPLGQANTGELFF
>-|TRBJ2-5|TRBV6-5|TRBD2
TGTGCCAGCAGTTATAGGTGGGAGGGCCGATTGGAGACCCAGTACTTC
CASSYRWEGRLETQYF
>-|TRBJ2-3|TRBV28|TRBD1
TGTGCCAGCAGCCGGGACAGGGACACAGATACGCAGTATTTT
CASSRDRDTDTQYF
>-|TRBJ2-5|TRBV2|-
TGTGCCAGCCATAGTGAGACCCAGTACTTC
CASHSETQYF
>-|TRBJ2-1|TRBV4-3|TRBD2
TGCGCCAGCAGCCAGGGGACTAGCCGCTCCTACAATGAGCAGTTCTTC
CASSQGTSRSYNEQFF
>-|TRBJ1-1|TRBV7-3|-
TGTGCCAGCAGCCCTGGACCGTGGGACACTGAAGCTTTCTTT
CASSPGPWDTEAFF
>once|TRBJ2-7|TRBV4-2|TRBD2
TGTGCCAGCAGCCAAGGACCGGGAGGGCCAAGCTACGAGCAGTACTTC
CASSQGPGGPSYEQYF
>-|TRBJ2-7|TRBV10-2|TRBD1
TGCGCCAGCAACCCGGACAGGGGGAGTGGGTACGAGCAGTACTTC
CASNPDRGSGYEQYF
>-|TRBJ2-5|TRBV28|-
TGTGCCAGCAGCCCCGGGGGCCGAGAGACCCAGTACTTC
CASSPGGRETQYF
>-|TRBJ1-2|TRBV29-1|TRBD1
TGCAGCGTTGCCCCCCTGACAGGGGCCTATGGCTACACCTTC
CSVAPLTGAYGYTF
>-|TRBJ1-6|TRBV28|-
TGTGCCAGCACCACCTCCGGGAGGCACCTCCACTTT
CASTTSGRHLHF
>-|TRBJ1-1|TRBV28|-
TGTGCCAGCAGCCAAGGTCGGGGTGAAGCTTTCTTT
CASSQGRGEAFF
>once|TRBJ1-2|TRBV5-3|-
TGTGCCAGAAGCTTGGAAGGACAGCTCTATGGCTACACCTTC
CARSLEGQLYGYTF
>-|TRBJ1-1|TRBV28|-
TGTGCCAGCAGTTTACCAGGAATCACTGAAGCTTTCTTT
CASSLPGITEAFF
>-|TRBJ2-5|TRBV2|TRBD2
TGTGCCAGCAGTGATGAGGGCGGGAGGGGGGAGACCCAGTACTTC
CASSDEGGRGETQYF
>-|TRBJ1-1|TRBV5-8|-
TGTGCCAGCAGCTTGTGGCGGAACACTGAAGCTTTCTTT
CASSLWRNTEAFF
>-|TRBJ2-1|TRBV7-3|-
TGTGCCAGCAGCCTCGGGGGCTACGATGAGCAGTTCTTC
CASSLGGYDEQFF
>-|TRBJ2-7|TRBV6-1|-
TGTGCCAGCAGTGCCGTGGACAAGAGCTCCTACGAGCAGTACTTC
CASSAVDKSSYEQYF
>-|TRBJ1-2|TRBV2|TRBD1
TGTGCCAGCAGTCCAAGACAGGGGGCTAACTATGGCTACACCTTC
CASSPRQGANYGYTF
>-|TRBJ2-6|TRBV6-1|TRBD1
TGTGCCAGCAGTGCGACCGGGACAGGGGGCGCCGGGGGGGCCAACGTCCTGACTTTC
CASSATGTGGAGGANVLTF
>-|TRBJ2-7|TRBV29-1|TRBD1
TGCAGCGTTCGGGTGAACAGGGGCTACGAGCAGTACTTC
CSVRVNRGYEQYF
>-|TRBJ1-3|TRBV19|-
TGTGCCAGTACCCTGGGATTCTCTGGAAACACCATATATTTT
CASTLGFSGNTIYF
>-|TRBJ1-3|TRBV29-1|-
TGCAGCGTGGGGGGAGGATCTGGAAACACCATATATTTT
CSVGGGSGNTIYF
>-|TRBJ2-5|TRBV5-4|TRBD2
TGTGCCAGCAGCGTCGGACTAGCGGGGGAGGGGGAGACCCAGTACTTC
CASSVGLAGEGETQYF
>-|TRBJ2-7|TRBV12-5|TRBD1
TGTGCTAGTGGTTTGGTACAGGGTAAGGAAAACAGGGGGTCGAAAGAGCAGTACTTC
CASGLVQGKENRGSKEQYF
>-|TRBJ2-3|TRBV14|TRBD2
TGTGCCAGCAGCCGTAGCGGGAGGCGCACAGATACGCAGTATTTT
CASSRSGRRTDTQYF
>-|TRBJ1-4|TRBV6-5|TRBD1
TGTGCCACCCGCCGAGGACAGGGGGCTCAAAAACTGTTTTTT
CATRRGQGAQKLFF
>-|TRBJ1-2|TRBV28|-
TGTGCCAGCAGTTTAATGGATAACTATGGCTACACCTTC
CASSLMDNYGYTF
>-|TRBJ2-7|TRBV5-1|-
TGCGCCAGCAGCTTGGTTTCTAGCAGGTCCTACGAGCAGTACTTC
CASSLVSSRSYEQYF
>-|TRBJ1-1|TRBV4-2|-
TGTGCCAGCAGCCAAGAATGGGGTACTGAAGCTTTCTTT
CASSQEWGTEAFF
>-|TRBJ2-7|TRBV7-2|TRBD1
TGTGCCAGCAGCTCGGACAGGGACAATACCTACGAGCAGTACTTC
CASSSDRDNTYEQYF
>-|TRBJ2-7|TRBV6-5|TRBD2
TGTGCCAGCAGTTACTGGGGACTAGCGAGCTCCTACGAGCAGTACTTC
CASSYWGLASSYEQYF
>-|TRBJ2-7|TRBV9|TRBD2
TGTGCCAGCAGCGTAGAGGCCGGGGGGGTGAGCTCCTACGAGCAGTACTTC
CASSVEAGGVSSYEQYF
>-|TRBJ2-5|TRBV2|-
TGTGCCAGCACTGAACTACGGCGGGGAGGGGGGACCCAGTACTTC
CASTELRRGGGTQYF
>-|TRBJ2-7|TRBV7-2|TRBD1
TGTGCCAGCAGCCCCTTTCCCCTAGGGACAGGCACCTCCTACGAGCAGTACTTC
CASSPFPLGTGTSYEQYF
>-|TRBJ2-5|TRBV5-4|TRBD2
TGTGCCAGCAGCCCGGGACTAGCGAGACTAGGGGAAGAGACCCAGTACTTC
CASSPGLARLGEETQYF
>-|TRBJ2-1|TRBV10-1|TRBD1
TGCGCCAGCAGTGATGTGAGCGGGACAGGGACCCCAAGCTCCTACAATGAGCAGTTCTTC
CASSDVSGTGTPSSYNEQFF
>-|TRBJ2-1|TRBV7-2|-
TGTGCCAGCAGCTCGCTCGGGACCTACAGTGAGCAGTTCTTC
CASSSLGTYSEQFF
>-|TRBJ2-7|TRBV29-1|-
TGCAGCGTTGTGGGATCTTACGAGCAGTACTTC
CSVVGSYEQYF